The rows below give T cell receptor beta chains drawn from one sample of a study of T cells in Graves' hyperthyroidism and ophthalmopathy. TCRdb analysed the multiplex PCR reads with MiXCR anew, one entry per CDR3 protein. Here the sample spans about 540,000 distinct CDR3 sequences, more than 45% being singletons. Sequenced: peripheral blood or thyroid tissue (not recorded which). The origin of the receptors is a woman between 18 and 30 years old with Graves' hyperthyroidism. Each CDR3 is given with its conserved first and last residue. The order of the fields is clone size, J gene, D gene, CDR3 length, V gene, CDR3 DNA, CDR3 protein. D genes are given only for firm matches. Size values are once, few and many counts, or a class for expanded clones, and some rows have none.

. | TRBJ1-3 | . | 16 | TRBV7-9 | TGTGCCAGCAGCTTAGCCCGGGCAGCTGATGGAAACACCATATATTTT | CASSLARAADGNTIYF
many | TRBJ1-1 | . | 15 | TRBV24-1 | TGTGCCACCAGTGATTCCGAGGCTATGGGCACTGAAGCTTTCTTT | CATSDSEAMGTEAFF
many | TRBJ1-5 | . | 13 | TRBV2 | TGTGCCAGCAGTTCGGACGGATATCAGCCCCAGCATTTT | CASSSDGYQPQHF
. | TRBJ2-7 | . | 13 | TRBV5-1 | TGCGCCAGCAGCCAGGGAGTAGACGACGAGCAGTACTTC | CASSQGVDDEQYF
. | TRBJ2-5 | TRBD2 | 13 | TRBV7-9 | TGTGCCAGCAGCTTCGGGGGGGCGATGACCCAGTACTTC | CASSFGGAMTQYF
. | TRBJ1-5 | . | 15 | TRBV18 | TGTGCCAGCTCACCCCTCGGGGAGGGGAATCAGCCCCAGCATTTT | CASSPLGEGNQPQHF
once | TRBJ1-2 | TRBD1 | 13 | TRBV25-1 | TGTGCCAGATTGGACAGGGGGAACTATGGCTACACCTTC | CARLDRGNYGYTF
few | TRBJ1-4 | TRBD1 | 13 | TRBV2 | TGTGCCAGCAGCTATCAGGGGGCTGAAAAACTGTTTTTT | CASSYQGAEKLFF
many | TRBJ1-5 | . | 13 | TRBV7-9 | TGTGCCAGCAGCTTCGAGAACAATCAGCCCCAGCATTTT | CASSFENNQPQHF
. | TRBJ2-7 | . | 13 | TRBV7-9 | TGTGCCAGCAGCTCAGCGACCCAGTACGAGCAGTACTTC | CASSSATQYEQYF
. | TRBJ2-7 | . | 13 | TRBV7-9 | TGTGCCAGCAGCGTCCCCGGGGTCTACGAGCAGTACTTC | CASSVPGVYEQYF
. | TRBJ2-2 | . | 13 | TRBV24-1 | TGTGCCACCAGTGATAGGACAACCGGGGAGCTGTTTTTT | CATSDRTTGELFF
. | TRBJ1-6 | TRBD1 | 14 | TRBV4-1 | TGCGCCAGCAGCCAAGAAAGACAGGGAACACCCCTCCACTTT | CASSQERQGTPLHF
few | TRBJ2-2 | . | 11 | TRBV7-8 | TGTGCCAGCAGCCAAGGGGGTAGACTGTTTTTT | CASSQGGRLFF
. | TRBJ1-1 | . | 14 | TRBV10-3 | TGTGCCATCACCGAAGGGACGATGAACACTGAAGCTTTCTTT | CAITEGTMNTEAFF
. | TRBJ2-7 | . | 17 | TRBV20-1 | TGCAGTGCTAGAGATTCCATTCTAGCGATTTCGTCCTACGAGCAGTACTTC | CSARDSILAISSYEQYF
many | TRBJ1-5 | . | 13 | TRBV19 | TGTGCCAGTAGTGGGCAGAGCTATCAGCCCCAGCATTTT | CASSGQSYQPQHF
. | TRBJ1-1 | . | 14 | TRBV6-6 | TGTGCCAGCAGTTACTCAGGGCTGAACACTGAAGCTTTCTTT | CASSYSGLNTEAFF
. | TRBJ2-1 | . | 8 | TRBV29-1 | TGCAGCGTCCCAGGACAGTTCTTC | CSVPGQFF
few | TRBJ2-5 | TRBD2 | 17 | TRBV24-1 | TGTGCCACCAGTGATTTTGGGACTAGCGGGAGTCTGGAGACCCAGTACTTC | CATSDFGTSGSLETQYF
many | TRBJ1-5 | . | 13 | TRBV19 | TGTGCCAGCAGTAGGCAGGGATATCAGCCCCAGCATTTT | CASSRQGYQPQHF
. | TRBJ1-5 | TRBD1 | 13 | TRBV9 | TGTACCAGCAGCGCGGACAGGAATCAGCCCCAGCATTTT | CTSSADRNQPQHF
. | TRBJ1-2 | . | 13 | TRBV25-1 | TGTGCCAGCAGTGAATCTGTTAACTATGGCTACACCTTC | CASSESVNYGYTF
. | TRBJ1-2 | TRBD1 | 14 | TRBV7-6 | TGTGCCAGCAGCTTATCAAAGGGGGCCGACGGCTGCACCTTC | CASSLSKGADGCTF
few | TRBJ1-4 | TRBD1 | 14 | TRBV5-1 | TGCGCCAGCAGCTTGACAGGGGAAAGTGAAAAACTGTTTTTT | CASSLTGESEKLFF
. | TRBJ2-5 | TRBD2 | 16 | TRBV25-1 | TGTGCCAGCAGTGCATTAAGGCTAGCGGGAGGAGAGACCCAGTACTTC | CASSALRLAGGETQYF
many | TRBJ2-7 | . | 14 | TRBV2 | TGTGCCAGCAGTGTCCCCTCCCGAGGGCCCGAGCAGTACTTC | CASSVPSRGPEQYF
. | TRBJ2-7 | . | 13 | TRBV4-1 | TGCGCCAGCAGCCAAGTGGGAGGAAACGAGCAGTACTTC | CASSQVGGNEQYF
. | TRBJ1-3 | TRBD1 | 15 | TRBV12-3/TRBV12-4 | TGTGCCAGCAGTAGGACAGGGGGAGTCGGAAACACCATATATTTT | CASSRTGGVGNTIYF
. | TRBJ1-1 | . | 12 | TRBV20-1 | TGCAGCAGTGGCGAGGCGAACACTGAAGCTTTCTTT | CSSGEANTEAFF
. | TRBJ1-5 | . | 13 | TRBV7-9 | TGTGCCAGCAGCCAAGATCTCAAGGACACGGCGATATTT | CASSQDLKDTAIF
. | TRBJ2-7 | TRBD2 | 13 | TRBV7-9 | TGTGCCAGCAGTAGCGGGGAGGACTACGAGCAGTACTTC | CASSSGEDYEQYF
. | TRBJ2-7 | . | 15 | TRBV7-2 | TGTGCCAGCAGCCCCCAACAGCGGGCTTCCTACGAGCAGTACTTC | CASSPQQRASYEQYF
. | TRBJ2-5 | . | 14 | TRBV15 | TGTGCCACCAGCAGAGAAGGGGTTTCAGAGACCCAGTACTTC | CATSREGVSETQYF
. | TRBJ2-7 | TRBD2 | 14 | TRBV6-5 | TGTGCCAGCAGTCTGGGAGCGGGAAACTACGAGCAGTACTTC | CASSLGAGNYEQYF
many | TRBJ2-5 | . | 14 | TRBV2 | TGTGCCGCCAGCACTATGGGGGGCTCGGAGACCCAGTACTTC | CAASTMGGSETQYF
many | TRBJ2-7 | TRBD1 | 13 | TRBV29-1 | TGCAGCGCTGTTACCGGGACAGGGGGCGAGCAGTACTTC | CSAVTGTGGEQYF
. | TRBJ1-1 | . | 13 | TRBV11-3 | TGTGCCAGCAGCTACGACACGTACACTGAAGCTTTCTTT | CASSYDTYTEAFF
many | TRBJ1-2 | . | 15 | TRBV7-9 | TGTGCCAGCAGCTTAGCTGGACAGAGGGCTAATGGCTACACCTTC | CASSLAGQRANGYTF
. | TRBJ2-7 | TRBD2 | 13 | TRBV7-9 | TGTGCCAGCAGCCTAGCGGGAGTACCCGAGCAGTACTTC | CASSLAGVPEQYF
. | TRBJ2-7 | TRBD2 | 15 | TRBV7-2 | TGTGCCAGCAGCTTCGCATTAGCGGGAGATCGGGAGCAGTACTTC | CASSFALAGDREQYF
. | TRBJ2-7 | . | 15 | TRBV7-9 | TGTGCCAGCAGCCTCCCGGGATCCGGGTTCTACGAGCAGTACTTC | CASSLPGSGFYEQYF